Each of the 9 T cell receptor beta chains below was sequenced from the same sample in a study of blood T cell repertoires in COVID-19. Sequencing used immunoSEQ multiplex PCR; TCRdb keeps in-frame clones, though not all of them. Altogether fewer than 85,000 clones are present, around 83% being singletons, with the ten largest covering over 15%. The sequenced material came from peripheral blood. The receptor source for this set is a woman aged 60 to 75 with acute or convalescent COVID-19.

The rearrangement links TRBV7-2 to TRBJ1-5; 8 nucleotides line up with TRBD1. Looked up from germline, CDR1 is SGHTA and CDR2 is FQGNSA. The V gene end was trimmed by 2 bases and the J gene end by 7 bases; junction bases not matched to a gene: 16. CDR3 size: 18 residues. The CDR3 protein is CASSLREGAGGAGQPQHF. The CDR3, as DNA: TGTGCCAGCAGCTTAAGAGAGGGCGCAGGGGGCGCAGGGCAGCCCCAGCATTTT. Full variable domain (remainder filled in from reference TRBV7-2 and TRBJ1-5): GAGVSQSPSNKVTEKGKDVELRCDPISGHTALYWYRQSLGQGLEFLIYFQGNSAPDKSGLPSDRFSAERTGGSVSTLTIQRTQQEDSAVYLCASSLREGAGGAGQPQHFGDGTRLSIL.

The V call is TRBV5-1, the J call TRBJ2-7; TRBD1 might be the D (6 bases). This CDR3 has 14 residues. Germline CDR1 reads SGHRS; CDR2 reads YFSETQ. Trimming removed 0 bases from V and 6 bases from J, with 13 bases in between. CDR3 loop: CASSLVKGDTEQYF. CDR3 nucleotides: TGCGCCAGCAGCTTGGTTAAGGGGGATACCGAGCAGTACTTC. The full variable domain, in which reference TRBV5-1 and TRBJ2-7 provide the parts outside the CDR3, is KAGVTQTPRYLIKTRGQQVTLSCSPISGHRSVSWYQQTPGQGLQFLFEYFSETQRNKGNFPGRFSGRQFSNSRSEMNVSTLELGDSALYLCASSLVKGDTEQYFGPGTRLTVT.

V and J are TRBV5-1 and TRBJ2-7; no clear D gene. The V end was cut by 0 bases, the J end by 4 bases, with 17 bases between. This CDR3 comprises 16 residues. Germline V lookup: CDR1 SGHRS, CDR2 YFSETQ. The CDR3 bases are TGCGCCAGCAGCTTGGAGTCAGACTCACTAACTTACGAGCAGTACTTC. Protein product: CASSLESDSLTYEQYF.

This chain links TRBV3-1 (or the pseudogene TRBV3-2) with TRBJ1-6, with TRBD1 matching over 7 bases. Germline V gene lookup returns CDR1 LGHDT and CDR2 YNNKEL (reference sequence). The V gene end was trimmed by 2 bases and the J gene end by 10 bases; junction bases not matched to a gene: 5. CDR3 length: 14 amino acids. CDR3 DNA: TGTGCCAGCAGCCAAACGACAGGGACCTCACCCCTCCACTTT. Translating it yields CASSQTTGTSPLHF.

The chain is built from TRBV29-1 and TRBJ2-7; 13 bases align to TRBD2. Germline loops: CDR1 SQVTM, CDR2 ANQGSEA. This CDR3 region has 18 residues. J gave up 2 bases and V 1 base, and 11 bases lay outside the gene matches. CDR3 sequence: CSVEGPGTSGIGAYEQYF. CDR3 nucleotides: TGCAGCGTTGAAGGGCCCGGGACTAGCGGGATAGGGGCCTACGAGCAGTACTTC.

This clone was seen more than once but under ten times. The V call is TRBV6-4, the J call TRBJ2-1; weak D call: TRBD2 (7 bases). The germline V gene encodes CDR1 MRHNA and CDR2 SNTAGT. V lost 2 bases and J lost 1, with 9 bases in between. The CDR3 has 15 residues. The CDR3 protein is CASSDGGASYNEQFF. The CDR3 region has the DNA TGTGCCAGCAGTGACGGGGGGGCTTCCTACAATGAGCAGTTCTTC.

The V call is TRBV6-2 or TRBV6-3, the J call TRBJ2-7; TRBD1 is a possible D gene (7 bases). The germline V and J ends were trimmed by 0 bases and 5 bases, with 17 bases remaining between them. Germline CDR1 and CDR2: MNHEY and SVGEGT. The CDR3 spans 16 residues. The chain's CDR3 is CASSYSLRQGGNEQYF. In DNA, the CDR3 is TGTGCCAGCAGTTACTCTTTAAGACAGGGAGGCAACGAGCAGTACTTC.

The CDR3 coding sequence is TGCGCCAGCAGCTTGGCCCGGGACAGCCAAATGAACACTGAAGCTTTCTTT. It encodes CASSLARDSQMNTEAFF. The chain recombines TRBV5-1 with TRBJ1-1; TRBD1 matches at 7 bases. The V and J ends lost 0 bases and 0 bases, in that order; junction bases with no gene match: 8. Germline CDR1 SGHRS, CDR2 YFSETQ. CDR3 length equals 17 residues.

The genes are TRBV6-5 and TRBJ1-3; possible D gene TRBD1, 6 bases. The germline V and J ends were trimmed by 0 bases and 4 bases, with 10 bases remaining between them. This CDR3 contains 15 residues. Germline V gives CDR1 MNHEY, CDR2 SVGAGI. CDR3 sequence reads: CASSYSSGHGNTIYF. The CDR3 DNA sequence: TGTGCCAGCAGTTACTCTTCGGGACACGGAAACACCATATATTTT.